This TCR beta chain was captured by sequencing in a study of cytomegalovirus exposure and HLA in healthy donors. Study-wide results and caveats: A later analysis found that most CMV-associated TCR beta chains appeared HLA-restricted.

This clone was seen just once. The antigen remains unidentified. At the DNA level, this CDR3 is encoded by other sequences in the same sample as well. PCR primers comprised 60 Vbeta and 13 Jbeta primers. The repertoire was sequenced with immunoSEQ multiplex PCR; TCRdb's copy has only in-frame clones and lacks some. The sample contains 120,000 or so clones, about 78% of which appear only once. CDR3 size: 14 residues. V lost 2 bases and J lost 5; bases outside the gene matches: 6. From germline, CDR1 is SGHRS and CDR2 YFSETQ. Input material: PBMCs. The clonotype comes from a man aged 25-40 years in good health and CMV-seronegative. The V call is TRBV5-1, the J call TRBJ2-5; 7 bases are shared with TRBD2. The CDR3 is CASSFLAGEETQYF. The DNA of the CDR3 is TGCGCCAGCAGCTTTCTGGCGGGGGAGGAGACCCAGTACTTC.